The 2 T cell receptor beta chains below all came from one sample that was sequenced in a study of cytomegalovirus exposure and HLA in healthy donors. Profiling relied on immunoSEQ multiplex PCR, and the TCRdb table lists in-frame clones only, not all of them. The table records roughly 60,000 clones, around nine tenths of them present only once. Sequenced input: PBMCs. The receptors here all came from a woman in her thirties in good health and CMV-seronegative.

The V gene is TRBV4-1, the J gene TRBJ2-5, with D unresolved. The CDR3 is made up of 16 amino acids. The germline V and J ends were trimmed by 2 bases and 4 bases, with 17 bases remaining between them. CDR1 and CDR2 (germline): MGHRA, YSYEKL. This CDR3 reads CASSQSRYPQVETQYF. The CDR3 DNA sequence: TGCGCCAGCAGCCAATCTCGGTACCCTCAAGTAGAGACCCAGTACTTC.

This chain connects TRBV27 to TRBJ1-1; the D gene is possibly TRBD1 (6 bases). This CDR3 contains 17 residues. Germline CDR1 reads MNHEY; CDR2 reads SMNVEV (reference sequence). Trimming pared 0 bases from V and 2 bases from J, leaving 16 bases between. CDR3 loop: CASSLSVFGQLNTEAFF. CDR3 nucleotides: TGTGCCAGCAGTTTATCTGTTTTCGGACAGCTTAACACTGAAGCTTTCTTT.